Shown below are 21 T cell receptor beta chains from a single sample sequenced in a study of post-analysis software for immune sequencing data. Tagging with unique molecular identifiers was a feature of the TCR beta cDNA libraries. Each CDR3 protein is one row after TCRdb ran MiXCR on the PCR reads. The sample lists just over 250,000 distinct CDR3 sequences; less than 40% were seen once. Study-wide points: TRBV segments more frequent in patients than in controls numbered five and included TRBV5-6, TRBV5-1 and TRBV20-1.

What these receptors recognize is not known. The sequencing input was blood. The receptors derive from a girl between 5 and 17 years old with multiple sclerosis.

The rearrangement links TRBV6-6 to TRBJ1-1, with a possible D match to TRBD1 (5 bases). The CDR3 spans 16 residues. Per germline, CDR1 MNHNY and CDR2 SVGAGI (reference sequence). The V gene lost 4 bases and the J gene lost 0 bases, with 15 bases spanning the gap. The CDR3 bases are TGTGCCAGCAGTTTATATCCGGGACGGCTGAACACTGAAGCTTTCTTT. Amino acid sequence: CASSLYPGRLNTEAFF.

This clonotype was detected ten times or more. The chain has TRBV4-1 and TRBJ2-5; tentatively, D is TRBD1 (5 bases). V was trimmed by 3 bases and J by 5 bases, leaving 22 bases between them. CDR3 length equals 17 residues. From germline, CDR1 is MGHRA and CDR2 YSYEKL. CDR3 residues: CASSHISDSLGRETQYF. The CDR3 region has the DNA TGCGCCAGCAGCCACATATCCGACAGTCTCGGACGGGAGACCCAGTACTTC.

A few counts support this clonotype. V is TRBV2 and J is TRBJ2-6; TRBD1 matches at 7 bases. Germline V gives CDR1 SNHLY, CDR2 FYNNEI. With 5 bases clipped from V and 2 bases from J, the junction kept 9 bases outside the gene matches. The CDR3 is 17 amino acids. This CDR3 is CASSPVYRGAGANVLTF. For the CDR3, the DNA is TGTGCCAGCAGTCCTGTATACAGGGGAGCTGGGGCCAACGTCCTGACTTTC. Drawing the rest from reference TRBV2 and TRBJ2-6, the complete variable domain is EPEVTQTPSHQVTQMGQEVILRCVPISNHLYFYWYRQILGQKVEFLVSFYNNEISEKSEIFDDQFSVERPDGSNFTLKIRSTKLEDSAMYFCASSPVYRGAGANVLTFGAGSRLTVL.

As for this clonotype: Germline is not matched at one junction end, which may reflect a read error. V usage is TRBV28 and J usage is TRBJ1-4; 10 positions match TRBD1. From germline, CDR1 is MDHEN and CDR2 SYDVKM. This CDR3 region has 15 residues. CDR3 nucleotides: TGTGCCAGCAGCCGCGTGACAGGGGGCGTTGAAAAACGGTTTTTT. Translating it yields CASSRVTGGVEKRFF.

This clonotype turned up a few times. A much bigger clone sits one base away, suggesting this may be a read error. This chain joins TRBV7-2 and TRBJ1-5; possibly TRBD1 for D (6 bases). In germline, CDR1 is SGHTA, CDR2 FQGNSA. CDR3 length equals 15 residues. The V end lost 10 bases, the J end lost 4 bases, and 20 bases lay between the germline ends. The CDR3 nucleotides read TGTGCCAACAGGCAATCAGGGGTTGGGAATCAGCCCCAGCATTTT. Its protein product is CANRQSGVGNQPQHF.

The chain carries TRBV7-3 and TRBJ2-2; 14 bases map to TRBD2. Germline CDR1 and CDR2: SGHTA and FQGTGA. This CDR3 is 15 amino acids long. V gave up 6 bases and J gave up 5 bases; unmatched junction bases: 2. The CDR3 nucleotides read TGTGCCAGCAGTTGGACTAGCGGGGGGACCGGGGAGCTGTTTTTT. This encodes CASSWTSGGTGELFF. The entire variable domain, with the rest obtained from reference TRBV7-3 and TRBJ2-2, is as follows: GAGVSQTPSNKVTEKGKYVELRCDPISGHTALYWYRQSLGQGPEFLIYFQGTGAADDSGLPNDRFFAVRPEGSVSTLKIQRTERGDSAVYLCASSWTSGGTGELFFGEGSRLTVL.

Many counts were recorded for this clonotype. V usage is TRBV7-8 and J usage is TRBJ2-5; D gene uncertain. CDR1 and CDR2 (germline): SGHVS, FQNEAQ. The germline V and J ends were trimmed by 5 bases and 4 bases, with 11 bases remaining between them. CDR3 size: 13 residues. Here the CDR3 DNA reads TGTGCCAGCAGCATTAGCCGGTCAGAGACCCAGTACTTC. Its translation: CASSISRSETQYF.

On this clonotype itself: A much larger clone lies a single base off, so this may be a read error. The chain is built from TRBV5-1 and TRBJ2-5; 8 bases fit TRBD1. Germline CDR1 reads SGHRS; CDR2 reads YFSETQ. The CDR3 is 14 residues long. For the CDR3, the DNA is TGCGCCGGCAGCTTGGGGACAGGCCAAGAGACCCAGTACTTC. This encodes CAGSLGTGQETQYF.

V is TRBV14 and J is TRBJ1-1; D gene uncertain. Germline V gene lookup returns CDR1 SGHDN and CDR2 FVKESK. The CDR3 has 10 amino acids. V lost 5 bases, J lost 7 bases, and 5 bases lay in between. The CDR3 DNA follows: TGTGCCAGCAGCTCTTATGAAGCTTTCTTT. Translated: CASSSYEAFF.

The J gene is TRBJ2-7, the V gene TRBV20-1, with 14 bases that match TRBD2. The CDR3 contains 15 residues. Looked up from germline, CDR1 is DFQATT and CDR2 is SNEGSKA (reference sequence). Written as DNA, the CDR3 is TGCAGCGCTGGGACTAGCGGGAGTATCTGGTACGAGCAGTACTTC. Protein product: CSAGTSGSIWYEQYF.

This clonotype has at least ten counts. CDR3: CASSLDRAGTDTQYF. The CDR3 nucleotides read TGCGCCAGCAGCCTGGACAGGGCGGGCACAGATACGCAGTATTTT. V and J are TRBV4-1 and TRBJ2-3; TRBD1 matches 8 bases. The V and J ends lost 4 bases and 1 base, in that order; junction bases with no gene match: 4. The CDR3 consists of 15 residues. Germline V gene data show CDR1 as MGHRA and CDR2 as YSYEKL.

This chain connects TRBV3-1 to TRBJ2-5; 7 bases align to TRBD1. The germline V gene has CDR1 LGHDT and CDR2 YNNKEL (reference sequence). The CDR3 runs to 15 residues. With 4 bases clipped from V and 1 base from J, the junction kept 6 bases outside the gene matches. Here the CDR3 reads CASSPTGWIQETQYF. The DNA of the CDR3 is TGTGCCAGCAGCCCGACAGGGTGGATCCAAGAGACCCAGTACTTC.

This clonotype was found many times. J is TRBJ2-3 and V is TRBV6-5; 10 bases are shared with TRBD2. Unmatched junction bases numbered 4, after V lost 0 bases and J lost 1 base. Germline values: CDR1 MNHEY, CDR2 SVGAGI. This CDR3 comprises 17 residues. The CDR3 coding sequence is TGTGCCAGCAGTTACTCCCAGCGGGGGGGCCGCACAGATACGCAGTATTTT. Its translation: CASSYSQRGGRTDTQYF.

Remarks on this clonotype: A much larger clone differs by one base, so this may be a read error. The gene calls are TRBV24-1 and TRBJ2-7; 11 nucleotides align to TRBD2. This CDR3 contains 16 residues. CDR1 and CDR2 (germline): KGHDR, SFDVKD. The CDR3, as DNA: TGTACCACCAGTGACGAGATAGCGGGAGGGCATTACGAGCAGTACTTC. It is translated as CTTSDEIAGGHYEQYF.

Of note for this clonotype: A read error may be the cause here, since a much bigger clone is one base away. The V call is TRBV5-1, the J call TRBJ2-1; tentative D call: TRBD1 (5 bases). V was pared by 0 bases and J by 15 bases, with 13 bases between. The CDR3 sequence is 12 residues long. Germline V gene sequence: CDR1 SGHRS, CDR2 YFSETQ. CDR3 protein: CASSLAGHLRFF. Here the CDR3 DNA reads TGCGCCAGCAGCTTGGCCGGACACCTCCGGTTCTTC.

About this clonotype itself: The germline gene is not matched at one end of the junction; a read error may be the cause. The V gene is TRBV12-3 or TRBV12-4, the J gene TRBJ2-5; possible D gene TRBD2, 6 bases. CDR3 length: 13 residues. The CDR3 DNA reads as TGTGCCAGCAGGCACGGGACTCCCGCGACCCAGCACTTC. It codes for CASRHGTPATQHF.

This clonotype was detected many times. The chain couples TRBV11-3 to TRBJ2-5, with D perhaps TRBD2 (5 bases). V was clipped by 4 bases and J by 5 bases, with 14 bases between them. The CDR3 sequence is 14 residues long. From germline, CDR1 is SGHNT and CDR2 YENEEA. The CDR3 sequence is CASSSRGTTETQYF. The DNA for the CDR3 is TGTGCCAGCAGCTCCCGGGGTACCACGGAGACCCAGTACTTC.

Ten or more counts support this clonotype. V and J are TRBV3-1 and TRBJ1-1; D remains unclear. V was cut by 4 bases and J by 1 base, with 7 bases left in between. CDR1 LGHDT and CDR2 YNNKEL come from the germline V gene (reference sequence). The CDR3 has 13 residues. CDR3 region: CASSLQWNTEAFF. In DNA form, the CDR3 reads TGTGCCAGCAGCCTTCAATGGAACACTGAAGCTTTCTTT.

This clonotype has ten or more counts. J is TRBJ2-4 and V is TRBV4-1; D perhaps matches TRBD2 (6 bases). This CDR3 is built from 15 residues. The V gene lost 0 bases and the J gene lost 0 bases, with 6 bases spanning the gap. Germline V CDR1 and CDR2: MGHRA, YSYEKL. As DNA, the CDR3 is TGCGCCAGCAGCCAAGAGGGACTAGCCAAAAACATTCAGTACTTC. Protein sequence: CASSQEGLAKNIQYF.

V and J are TRBV7-2 and TRBJ1-1; D perhaps matches TRBD1 (5 bases). The CDR3 is 13 residues long. V was clipped by 0 bases and J by 11 bases, with 13 bases between them. CDR1 SGHTA and CDR2 FQGNSA come from the germline V gene. This CDR3 is CASSLAGGERAFF. In nucleotides, the CDR3 is TGTGCCAGCAGCTTAGCGGGGGGGGAGCGGGCTTTCTTT.

This clonotype was found a few times. The chain is built from TRBV27 and TRBJ2-3; perhaps TRBD2 as D (7 bases). CDR3 length equals 18 residues. Trimming cost V 7 bases and J 3 bases, with 26 bases left between them. The germline CDR1 and CDR2 sequences are MNHEY and SMNVEV (reference sequence). The DNA for the CDR3 is TGTGCCAGCACTACGTCCCCGGCCCCGGGGGGCCGGACAGATACGCAGTATTTT. Its protein is CASTTSPAPGGRTDTQYF.